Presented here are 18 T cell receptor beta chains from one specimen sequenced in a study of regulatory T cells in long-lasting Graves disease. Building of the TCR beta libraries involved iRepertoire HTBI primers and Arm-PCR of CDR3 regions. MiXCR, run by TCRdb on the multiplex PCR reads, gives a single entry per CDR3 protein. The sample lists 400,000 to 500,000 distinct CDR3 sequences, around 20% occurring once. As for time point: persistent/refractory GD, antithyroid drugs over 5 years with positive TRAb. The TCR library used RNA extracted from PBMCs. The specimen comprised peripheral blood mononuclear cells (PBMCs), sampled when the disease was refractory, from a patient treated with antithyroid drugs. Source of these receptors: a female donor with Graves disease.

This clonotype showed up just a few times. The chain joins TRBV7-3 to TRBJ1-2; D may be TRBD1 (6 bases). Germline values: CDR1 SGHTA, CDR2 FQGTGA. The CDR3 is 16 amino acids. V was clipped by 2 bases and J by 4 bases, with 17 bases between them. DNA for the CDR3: TGTGCCAGCAGCTTAGGCGACGGGGGCCTCTTCTATGGCTACACCTTC. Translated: CASSLGDGGLFYGYTF.

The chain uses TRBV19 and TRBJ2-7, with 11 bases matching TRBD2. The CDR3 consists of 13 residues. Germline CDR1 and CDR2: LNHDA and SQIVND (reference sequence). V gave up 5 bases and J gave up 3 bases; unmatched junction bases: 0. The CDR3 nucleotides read TGTGCCAGTAGTGGGACTAGCGGCTACGAGCAGTACTTC. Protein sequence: CASSGTSGYEQYF.

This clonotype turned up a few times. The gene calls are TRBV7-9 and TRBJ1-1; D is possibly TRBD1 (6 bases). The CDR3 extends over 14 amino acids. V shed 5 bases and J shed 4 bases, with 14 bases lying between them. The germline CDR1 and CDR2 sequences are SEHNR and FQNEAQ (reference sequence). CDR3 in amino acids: CASSVVGGGTEAFF. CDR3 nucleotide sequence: TGTGCCAGCAGCGTAGTCGGGGGCGGCACTGAAGCTTTCTTT. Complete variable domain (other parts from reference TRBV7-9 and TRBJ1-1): DTGVSQNPRHKITKRGQNVTFRCDPISEHNRLYWYRQTLGQGPEFLTYFQNEAQLEKSRLLSDRFSAERPKGSFSTLEIQRTEQGDSAMYLCASSVVGGGTEAFFGQGTRLTVV.

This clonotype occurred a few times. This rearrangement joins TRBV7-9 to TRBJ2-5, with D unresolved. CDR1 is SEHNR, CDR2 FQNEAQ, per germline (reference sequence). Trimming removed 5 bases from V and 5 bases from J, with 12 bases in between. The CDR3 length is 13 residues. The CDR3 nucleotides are TGTGCCAGCAGCCCAACCCTCGGCGAGACCCAGTACTTC. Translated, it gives CASSPTLGETQYF.

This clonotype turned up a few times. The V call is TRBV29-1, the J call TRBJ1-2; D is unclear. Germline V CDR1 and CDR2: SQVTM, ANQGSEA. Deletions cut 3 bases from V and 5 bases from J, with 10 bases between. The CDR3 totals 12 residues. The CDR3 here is CSVDDRDYGYTF. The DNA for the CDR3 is TGCAGCGTTGATGATAGGGATTATGGCTACACCTTC.

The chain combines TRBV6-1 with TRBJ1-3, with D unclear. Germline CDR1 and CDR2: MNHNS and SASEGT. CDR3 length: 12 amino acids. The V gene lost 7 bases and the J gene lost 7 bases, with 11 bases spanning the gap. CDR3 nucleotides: TGTGCCAGCATGACCGGGTGGAACACCATATATTTT. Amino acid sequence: CASMTGWNTIYF.

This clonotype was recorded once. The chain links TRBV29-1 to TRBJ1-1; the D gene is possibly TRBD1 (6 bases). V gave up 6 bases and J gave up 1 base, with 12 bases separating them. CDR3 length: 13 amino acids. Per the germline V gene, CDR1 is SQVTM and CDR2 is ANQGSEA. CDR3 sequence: CSVAGTQNTEAFF. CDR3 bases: TGCAGCGTCGCCGGGACACAGAACACTGAAGCTTTCTTT.

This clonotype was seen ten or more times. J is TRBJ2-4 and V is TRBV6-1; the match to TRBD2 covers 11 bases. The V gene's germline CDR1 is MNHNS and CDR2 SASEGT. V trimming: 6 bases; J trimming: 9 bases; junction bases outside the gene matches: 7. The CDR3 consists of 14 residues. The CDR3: CASSSTSGSGIQYF. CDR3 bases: TGTGCCAGCAGCTCCACTAGCGGGAGCGGCATTCAGTACTTC.

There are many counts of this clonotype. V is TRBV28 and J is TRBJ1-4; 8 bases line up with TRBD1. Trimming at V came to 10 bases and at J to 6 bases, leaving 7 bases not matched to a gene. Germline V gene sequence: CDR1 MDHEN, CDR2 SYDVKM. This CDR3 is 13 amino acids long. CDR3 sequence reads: CAISGTGDEKLFF. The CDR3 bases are TGTGCCATTTCCGGGACAGGAGATGAAAAACTGTTTTTT.

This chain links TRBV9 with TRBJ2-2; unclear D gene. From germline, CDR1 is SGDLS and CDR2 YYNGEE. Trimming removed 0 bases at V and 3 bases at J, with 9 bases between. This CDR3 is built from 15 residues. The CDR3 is CASSVGRLYTGELFF. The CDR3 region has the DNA TGTGCCAGCAGCGTAGGTCGACTTTACACCGGGGAGCTGTTTTTT.

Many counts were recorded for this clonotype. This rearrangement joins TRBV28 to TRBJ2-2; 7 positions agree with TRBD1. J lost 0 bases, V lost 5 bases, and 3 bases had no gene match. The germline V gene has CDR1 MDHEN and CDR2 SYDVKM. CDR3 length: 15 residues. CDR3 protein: CASSQDRTNTGELFF. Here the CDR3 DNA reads TGTGCCAGCAGTCAGGACAGGACGAACACCGGGGAGCTGTTTTTT.

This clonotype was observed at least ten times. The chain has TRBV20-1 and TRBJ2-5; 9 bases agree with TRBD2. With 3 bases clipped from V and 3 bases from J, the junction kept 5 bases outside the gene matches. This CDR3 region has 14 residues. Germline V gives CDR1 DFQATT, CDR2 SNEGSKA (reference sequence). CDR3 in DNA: TGCAGTGCTAGCTTAATAGCGGGAGAAGAGACCCAGTACTTC. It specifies CSASLIAGEETQYF.

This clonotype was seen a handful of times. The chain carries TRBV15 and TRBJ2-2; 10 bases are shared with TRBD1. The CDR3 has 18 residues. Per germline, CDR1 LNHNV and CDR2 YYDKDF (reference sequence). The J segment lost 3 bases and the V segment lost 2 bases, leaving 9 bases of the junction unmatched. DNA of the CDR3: TGTGCCACCAGCAGATCAATAGGGGGACAGGGGTACACCGGGGAGCTGTTTTTT. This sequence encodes CATSRSIGGQGYTGELFF.

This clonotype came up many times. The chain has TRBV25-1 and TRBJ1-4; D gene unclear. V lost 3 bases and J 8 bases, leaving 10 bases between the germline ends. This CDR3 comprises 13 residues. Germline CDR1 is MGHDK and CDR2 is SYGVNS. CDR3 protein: CASSEAFREKLFF. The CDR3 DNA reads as TGTGCCAGCAGTGAGGCATTCCGGGAAAAACTGTTTTTT.

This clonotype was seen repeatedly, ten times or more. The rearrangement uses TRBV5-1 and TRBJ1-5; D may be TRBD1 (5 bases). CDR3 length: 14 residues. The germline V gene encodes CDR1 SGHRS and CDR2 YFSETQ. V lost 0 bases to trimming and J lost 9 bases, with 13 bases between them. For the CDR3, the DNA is TGCGCCAGCAGCTTGGCAGGGAGCCGTGGGCCCCAGCATTTT. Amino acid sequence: CASSLAGSRGPQHF.

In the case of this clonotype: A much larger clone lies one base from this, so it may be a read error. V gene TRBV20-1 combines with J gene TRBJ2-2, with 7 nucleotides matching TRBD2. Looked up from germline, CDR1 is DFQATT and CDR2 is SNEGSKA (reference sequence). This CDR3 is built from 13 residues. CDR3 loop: CGAVTSVGGELFF. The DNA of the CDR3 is TGCGGTGCGGTCACTAGCGTCGGCGGGGAGCTGTTTTTT.

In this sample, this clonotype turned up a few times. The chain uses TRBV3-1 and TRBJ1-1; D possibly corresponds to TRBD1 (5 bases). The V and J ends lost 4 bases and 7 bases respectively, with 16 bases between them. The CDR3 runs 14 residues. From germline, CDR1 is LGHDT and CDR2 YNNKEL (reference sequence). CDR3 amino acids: CASSPRPRQGEAFF. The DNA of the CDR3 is TGTGCCAGCAGCCCCAGACCCCGGCAGGGTGAAGCTTTCTTT.

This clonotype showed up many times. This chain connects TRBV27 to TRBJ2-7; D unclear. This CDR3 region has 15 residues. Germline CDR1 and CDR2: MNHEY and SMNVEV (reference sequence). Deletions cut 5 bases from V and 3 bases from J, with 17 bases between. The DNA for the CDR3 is TGTGCCAGCAGTCCAAGCTTGGCCTGGGGCTACGAGCAGTACTTC. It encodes CASSPSLAWGYEQYF.